Listed below are T cell receptor beta chains from one sample, sequenced in a study of T cell responses to AZD1222 COVID-19 vaccine. Here immunoSEQ multiplex PCR was the method, and the copy in TCRdb shows in-frame clones only, minus some. Altogether about 140,000 clones are present, 90% to 95% being singletons, with the ten largest covering approximately 4%. Sequencing was performed on peripheral blood, taken 28 days after the second AZD1222 dose. The receptors stem from an adult who received the AZD1222 COVID-19 vaccine. Both conserved end residues are trimmed from each CDR3. The order of the fields is D gene, V gene, CDR3 protein. The D gene is left open where the match is weak.

D gene: .; V gene: TRBV19; CDR3 protein: ASSGTNRETQY
D gene: .; V gene: TRBV7-2; CDR3 protein: ASSWAGWDGYT
D gene: .; V gene: TRBV20-1; CDR3 protein: SAGLATEAF
D gene: .; V gene: TRBV14; CDR3 protein: ASSQDSGSGNTIY
D gene: TRBD1; V gene: TRBV18; CDR3 protein: ASSRRTGEDILF
D gene: .; V gene: TRBV7-2; CDR3 protein: ASSSGNSMAETQY
D gene: .; V gene: TRBV7-8; CDR3 protein: ASTLGPLFNYGYT
D gene: .; V gene: TRBV12-3/TRBV12-4; CDR3 protein: ASSYRGTDTQY
D gene: .; V gene: TRBV9; CDR3 protein: ASSDSNAGYGYT
D gene: .; V gene: TRBV6-2/TRBV6-3; CDR3 protein: ASSYRQHYEQY
D gene: .; V gene: TRBV6-2/TRBV6-3; CDR3 protein: ASRYGSDNSPLH
D gene: .; V gene: TRBV9; CDR3 protein: ASSVGSETGELF
D gene: .; V gene: TRBV28; CDR3 protein: ASTPLRGTQY
D gene: TRBD2; V gene: TRBV7-2; CDR3 protein: ASSLWTSGQETQY
D gene: TRBD2; V gene: TRBV4-1; CDR3 protein: ASGALAGVGEQY
D gene: TRBD1; V gene: TRBV2; CDR3 protein: ASSQTGGFTYGYT
D gene: TRBD2; V gene: TRBV6-5; CDR3 protein: ASSWRGGLETQY
D gene: .; V gene: TRBV9; CDR3 protein: ASSSGSSADIQY
D gene: .; V gene: TRBV7-8; CDR3 protein: ASSLGWTANTEAF
D gene: TRBD1; V gene: TRBV9; CDR3 protein: ASTPGDRAAF